The rows below give T cell receptor beta chains drawn from one sample of a study of blood T cell repertoires in COVID-19. The repertoire was sequenced with immunoSEQ multiplex PCR; TCRdb's copy has only in-frame clones and lacks some. Altogether about 59,000 clones are present, approximately 80% being singletons, with the ten largest covering about 26%. The specimen was peripheral blood. The receptors come from a woman older than 75 with active or convalescent COVID-19. Both conserved end residues are part of each CDR3. Fields, in order: CDR3 DNA, CDR3 protein, J gene, clone size, V gene, D gene. D genes are given only for firm matches. Size is stated for part of the rows, as once, few or many counts, or as a class when the clone is expanded.

DNA: TGTGCCAGTCGGCGGGGACAGGGGAATTCACCCCTCCACTTT; CDR3: CASRRGQGNSPLHF; J: TRBJ1-6; size: NA; V: TRBV19; D: TRBD1
DNA: TGTGCCAGTTCGCCACAACATAATTCACCCCTCCACTTT; CDR3: CASSPQHNSPLHF; J: TRBJ1-6; size: NA; V: TRBV19; D: NA
DNA: TGTGCCAGCGGGCCCGGACAGGGATTTTACAATGAGCAGTTCTTC; CDR3: CASGPGQGFYNEQFF; J: TRBJ2-1; size: NA; V: TRBV27; D: TRBD1
DNA: TGCGCCAGCAGCTTGGACAGGGAATCTTATGGCTACACCTTC; CDR3: CASSLDRESYGYTF; J: TRBJ1-2; size: NA; V: TRBV5-1; D: NA
DNA: TGTGCCAGCAGTTACTCGAGGCGTAGCGGGGACCGGGACTATGAGCAGTACTTC; CDR3: CASSYSRRSGDRDYEQYF; J: TRBJ2-7; size: once; V: TRBV6-2/TRBV6-3; D: TRBD2
DNA: TGTGCCAGCAGCCAAGACCCTAGCGGGGGGAGCTCCTACAATGAGCAGTTCTTC; CDR3: CASSQDPSGGSSYNEQFF; J: TRBJ2-1; size: NA; V: TRBV4-2; D: TRBD2
DNA: TGCAGCGTTGACGGGGGGAGCTCCTACGAGCAGTACTTC; CDR3: CSVDGGSSYEQYF; J: TRBJ2-7; size: NA; V: TRBV29-1; D: TRBD2
DNA: TGTGCCAGCAGCGCGGGGACACGGGGGGTCGAGCAGTACTTC; CDR3: CASSAGTRGVEQYF; J: TRBJ2-7; size: NA; V: TRBV5-4; D: NA
DNA: TGTGCCAGCAGTCCCGACAGCCCAGATACGCAGTATTTT; CDR3: CASSPDSPDTQYF; J: TRBJ2-3; size: NA; V: TRBV25-1; D: NA
DNA: TGTGCCAGCAGCCAAGGACAGAACACTGAAGCTTTCTTT; CDR3: CASSQGQNTEAFF; J: TRBJ1-1; size: NA; V: TRBV7-2; D: NA
DNA: TGTGCCAGTAGTAATCGAGGGGAGCAGTTCTTC; CDR3: CASSNRGEQFF; J: TRBJ2-1; size: once; V: TRBV19; D: NA
DNA: TGTGCCAGCAGCCCTAATGACAGCCCCGGATCACCCCTCCACTTT; CDR3: CASSPNDSPGSPLHF; J: TRBJ1-6; size: NA; V: TRBV2; D: NA
DNA: TGCGCCAGCAGCTTGCCCCTCACAGGGAGCGAGCAGTACTTC; CDR3: CASSLPLTGSEQYF; J: TRBJ2-7; size: few; V: TRBV5-1; D: NA
DNA: TGTGCCAGCAGTGAGATGGGGGGGGGCTACAATGAGCAGTTCTTC; CDR3: CASSEMGGGYNEQFF; J: TRBJ2-1; size: once; V: TRBV6-4; D: TRBD2
DNA: TGCGCCAGCAGCGAGATAGCTAATGAGCAGTTCTTC; CDR3: CASSEIANEQFF; J: TRBJ2-1; size: NA; V: TRBV5-1; D: NA
DNA: TGTGCCAGCAGCTCGGCAGTACCGGGCACTGAAGCTTTCTTT; CDR3: CASSSAVPGTEAFF; J: TRBJ1-1; size: few; V: TRBV7-2; D: NA
DNA: TGTGCCAGCAGTTACTCGTGGCAGGGCGAGCAGTACTTC; CDR3: CASSYSWQGEQYF; J: TRBJ2-7; size: NA; V: TRBV6-2/TRBV6-3; D: NA